This entry lists 3 T cell receptor beta chains sequenced from one sample in a study of beta chain features in type 1 diabetes. Overall study results and limits: Significant though moderate, a shortening of TCRB CDR3s appeared in all four CD4+ subsets of Type 1 diabetes patients.

Sequenced material consisted of expressed TCRB transcripts (all of the isolated RNA was reverse transcribed). The assay was immunoSEQ multiplex PCR, and TCRdb's table has in-frame clones only and misses some. The table has under 200,000 clones, roughly 8% seen once. These receptors have no known antigen. Sequencing used central memory CD4+ T cells from blood. These receptors all stem from a young woman with type 1 diabetes.

J is TRBJ1-1 and V is TRBV4-3; tentatively, D is TRBD1 (6 bases). The germline V gene has CDR1 LGHNA and CDR2 YSLEER. The CDR3 consists of 15 residues. Trimming pared 3 bases from V and 1 base from J, leaving 12 bases between. The CDR3 DNA reads as TGCGCCAGCAGCCACTACAGGGCGCCGAACACTGAAGCTTTCTTT. It encodes CASSHYRAPNTEAFF.

V usage is TRBV4-3 and J usage is TRBJ2-1; a possible D gene is TRBD2 (6 bases). This CDR3 has 17 residues. Germline V lookup: CDR1 LGHNA, CDR2 YSLEER. V lost 1 base and J 2 bases, leaving 15 bases between the germline ends. The CDR3 reads CASSQGGVGSTYNEQFF. CDR3 nucleotide sequence: TGCGCCAGCAGCCAAGGGGGCGTCGGGAGCACCTACAATGAGCAGTTCTTC.

The chain carries TRBV18 and TRBJ1-1; 11 bases are shared with TRBD1. Per germline, CDR1 KGHSH and CDR2 LQKENI. The CDR3 runs 19 residues. Unmatched junction bases numbered 13, after V lost 3 bases and J lost 1 base. CDR3 DNA: TGTGCCAGCTCACCGGGCCGGATCGGGACAGGGGGTAGGAACACTGAAGCTTTCTTT. It encodes CASSPGRIGTGGRNTEAFF.